This T cell receptor beta chain was profiled in a study of T cell responses to AZD1222 COVID-19 vaccine (dated by TCRdb to the early 2020s). Study-wide context: TCR sequencing covered 233 trial participants: 200 to 220 given two doses of AZD1222 and approximately 26 given two doses of MenACWY control vaccine. Enrollment into the trials was organized by age into subgroups of 18-55, 56-69 and 70-plus years, and those subgroups contained approximately 160, 26 and 62 TCR-sequenced participants, respectively.

The germline V gene provides CDR1 SGHVS and CDR2 FNYEAQ. V is pared back by 1 base and J by 1 base, with 4 bases lying between the germline termini. Spanning cysteine to phenylalanine, the CDR3 consists of 13 amino acids. The entry retains the CDR3 DNA only, 39 bases that are in frame from base 1. General conclusions and limits of the study: Most participants were white British and females outnumbered males, and the authors suggested that clonal diversity may have been underestimated. A significant rise in spike-specific TCR breadth and depth was observed after two AZD1222 doses relative to day 0 and relative to MenACWY recipients. Conclusions about previously exposed vaccinees are limited because only five to seven AZD1222 recipients were SARS-CoV-2 seropositive at baseline. Epitopes outside the regions mutated in the B.1.351 and B.1.1.7 variants were reportedly recognized by nearly half of the unique spike-specific TCRs. The vaccine-associated CD4 TCRs covered the entire spike protein, and the dominant responses fell in regions 160-218 and 743-854. Because no samples from the day 14 peak response were available, repertoires could be characterized only after the peak T cell response. In the small 56-69-year group, the increase in depth fell short of significance, most likely because of low power.

The CDR3 regions of human TCRbeta chains were subjected to immunosequencing. On the authors' methods: TCRs in the repertoires were matched against a reference library of SARS-CoV-2-specific TCRs that had been generated with the MIRA antigen-specificity platform. Breadth was defined as the fraction of unique TCRs that were SARS-CoV-2-associated, and depth was defined as the fraction of total T cells that were SARS-CoV-2-associated. Using the MIRA data, every spike-specific TCR was mapped to the spike region that the TCR reacted to and assigned to either a CD4 or a CD8 class. Log10-transformed breadth and depth values were compared by one-way ANOVA with Sidak's multiple comparisons tests. Not all clones reach the TCRdb copy of this immuneACCESS table, which keeps in-frame sequences only. Checked studies attribute under half of the gap to unresolved V genes and leave the rest unexplained. That table is the source of V, J and clone size, and D and trimming were worked out from the DNA. The sample data list around 150,000 clones, and roughly nine tenths of these were observed just once. Around 4% of the sample is taken by the ten largest.

About this clone: Its antigen is currently not known. Per-base qualities were not stored, and no clone one base away is much larger.

The sample's time point label is to be understood as: baseline before first vaccination. Explained via the paper, the treatment or condition label denotes: meningococcal conjugate vaccine given as trial control. Vaccinee samples were obtained from the UK trials COV001 and COV002, which included a single-blind randomized controlled phase 2/3 trial of AZD1222 (ChAdOx1 nCoV-19) in healthy adults. For TCRbeta chain sequencing, PBMC samples were collected from trial participants at day 0 and at day 28 after the second dose. In this chain, TRBV7-6 is recombined with TRBJ1-1; the D gene lacks a confident call. Specimen: peripheral blood, collected on day 0 of MenACWY control vaccination. This sequence originates from an adult in good health. Here the CDR3 is given as CASSLDENTEAFF. The DNA reads as follows: TGTGCCAGCAGCTTAGATGAGAACACTGAAGCTTTCTTT.